This TCR beta chain was captured by sequencing in a study of monozygotic twins with inflammatory bowel disease. Study findings and constraints: IBD-affected twins scored below their healthy co-twins in TCRbeta diversity (inverse Simpson). Fewer clonotypes were shared with others by IBD patients than by healthy twins, especially with disease activity.

CDR1 and CDR2 (germline): MNHNS, SASEGT. The CDR3 length is 16 residues. Across eight separate reactions for each sample, cDNA was made. TCRdb processed the 5' RACE reads again and assigns one entry to each CDR3 protein, with no DNA. Its clone listing holds 93,000 or so distinct CDR3 sequences. Unsorted whole blood yielded the total RNA, with T cells left unselected. A word on this clonotype: Its antigen is unidentified.

The TCR comes from a human donor with ulcerative colitis or Crohn's disease, or a healthy co-twin of an affected twin (not recorded which). Input material: blood. This rearrangement joins TRBV6-1 to TRBJ1-5; without DNA, the TCRdb call of TRBD1 cannot be checked. CDR3 amino acids: CASRSGQGARNQPQHF.